This is a list of T cell receptor beta chains from one sample in a study of regulatory T cells in long-lasting Graves disease. TCRdb itself ran the multiplex PCR reads through MiXCR, one entry per CDR3 protein. The sample has around 400,000 distinct CDR3 sequences, 21% seen once. The sample was peripheral blood mononuclear cells (PBMCs), taken when the disease was refractory, from a patient treated with antithyroid drugs. The origin of the receptors is a female donor with Graves disease. The CDR3 runs from the conserved cysteine through the conserved F or W. A D gene is named only where the DNA matches it firmly. Not all rows give a size; the values are once, few, many and, for expanded clones, a class.

d_gene: -; abundance: few; j_gene: TRBJ2-2; v_gene: TRBV20-1; CDR3nt: TGCAGTGCTCCAGACTCAAACACCGGGGAGCTGTTTTTT; CDR3aa: CSAPDSNTGELFF
d_gene: -; abundance: -; j_gene: TRBJ1-6; v_gene: TRBV15; CDR3nt: TGTGCCACCAGCAGAGAATGGGGTGGTGATTCACCCCTCCACTTT; CDR3aa: CATSREWGGDSPLHF
d_gene: TRBD1; abundance: -; j_gene: TRBJ2-7; v_gene: TRBV29-1; CDR3nt: TGCAGCGTTGACCCCGGGACAGCAAACTACGAGCAGTACTTC; CDR3aa: CSVDPGTANYEQYF
d_gene: -; abundance: few; j_gene: TRBJ2-7; v_gene: TRBV27; CDR3nt: TGTGCCAGCAGTTCCCAGCGGGAGCAGTACTTC; CDR3aa: CASSSQREQYF
d_gene: -; abundance: many; j_gene: TRBJ2-7; v_gene: TRBV28; CDR3nt: TGTGCCAGCCGCCGGGACACGCCCTACGAGCAGTACTTC; CDR3aa: CASRRDTPYEQYF
d_gene: -; abundance: few; j_gene: TRBJ2-7; v_gene: TRBV7-9; CDR3nt: TGTGCCAGCAGCCGGACAAACTCCTACGAGCAGTACTTC; CDR3aa: CASSRTNSYEQYF
d_gene: -; abundance: many; j_gene: TRBJ2-7; v_gene: TRBV20-1; CDR3nt: TGCAGTGCGCCCGGGGACACCTATTCCTACGAGCAGTACTTC; CDR3aa: CSAPGDTYSYEQYF
d_gene: TRBD1; abundance: many; j_gene: TRBJ2-4; v_gene: TRBV11-2; CDR3nt: TGTGCCAGCAGCTTCACCCGGACAGGTCACATTCAGTACTTC; CDR3aa: CASSFTRTGHIQYF
d_gene: -; abundance: -; j_gene: TRBJ1-2; v_gene: TRBV11-3; CDR3nt: TGCGCCAGCAGCCAAGATCCCCGGAGCTGGGGCTACACCTTC; CDR3aa: CASSQDPRSWGYTF
d_gene: -; abundance: many; j_gene: TRBJ1-4; v_gene: TRBV2; CDR3nt: TGTGCCAGCAGTGTTTCTGACAGAAATGAAAAACTGTTTTTT; CDR3aa: CASSVSDRNEKLFF
d_gene: -; abundance: many; j_gene: TRBJ2-5; v_gene: TRBV10-1; CDR3nt: TGCGCCAGCAGTGAGTCGGGGGGTCCTGAGACCCAGTACTTC; CDR3aa: CASSESGGPETQYF
d_gene: -; abundance: few; j_gene: TRBJ2-2; v_gene: TRBV9; CDR3nt: TGTGCCAGCAGCCCCCACCCCCGGGGGACTTACACCGGGGAGCTGTTTTTT; CDR3aa: CASSPHPRGTYTGELFF
d_gene: TRBD2; abundance: few; j_gene: TRBJ2-5; v_gene: TRBV4-2; CDR3nt: TGTGCCAGCAGCCAAGAGGGCCGCGGGAGTTGGGTAGAGACCCAGTACTTC; CDR3aa: CASSQEGRGSWVETQYF
d_gene: -; abundance: few; j_gene: TRBJ1-5; v_gene: TRBV20-1; CDR3nt: TGCAGTTGTAGGGGGGATAGCAATCAGCCCCAGCATTTT; CDR3aa: CSCRGDSNQPQHF
d_gene: -; abundance: -; j_gene: TRBJ2-2; v_gene: TRBV7-8; CDR3nt: TGTGCCAGCAGCATGCATAGGGAGCTGTTTTTT; CDR3aa: CASSMHRELFF
d_gene: -; abundance: many; j_gene: TRBJ2-5; v_gene: TRBV3-1; CDR3nt: TGTGCCAGCAGCCCAGACCGAATGAGGGAGACCCAGTACTTC; CDR3aa: CASSPDRMRETQYF
d_gene: -; abundance: many; j_gene: TRBJ2-7; v_gene: TRBV28; CDR3nt: TGTGCCAGCAGTTCACAGGGCAGGAAGGGAGTCTACGAGCAGTACTTC; CDR3aa: CASSSQGRKGVYEQYF
d_gene: -; abundance: many; j_gene: TRBJ2-7; v_gene: TRBV7-9; CDR3nt: TGTGCCAGCAGGAACTGGGACATCGGCGACGAGCAGTACTTC; CDR3aa: CASRNWDIGDEQYF
d_gene: TRBD1; abundance: many; j_gene: TRBJ1-5; v_gene: TRBV7-2; CDR3nt: TGTGCCAGCAGCGCGGACAGGGGGCTTCAGCCCCAGCATTTT; CDR3aa: CASSADRGLQPQHF
d_gene: -; abundance: -; j_gene: TRBJ1-1; v_gene: TRBV20-1; CDR3nt: TGCAGTGCTAGAGATCCCCTGAACACTGAAGCTTTCTTT; CDR3aa: CSARDPLNTEAFF